This TCR beta chain was found in a study of cytomegalovirus exposure and HLA in healthy donors. About this clone itself: Antigen specificity is unknown.

Regarding the study as a whole: In vitro confirmation showed three CMV-associated chains to be CMV antigen specific.

Primers included in the PCR were 60 Vbeta and 13 Jbeta primers. Assay: immunoSEQ multiplex PCR; the TCRdb copy retains only in-frame clones and omits some. The data show over 200,000 clones, with 82% seen just once and 0.58% held by the top ten. Specimen: PBMCs. The sequence derives from a woman aged 40 to 55 in good health and CMV-seronegative.

CDR3 coding DNA: TGTGCCAGTAGTATCGCGAACTACAATGAGCAGTTCTTC. Residues: CASSIANYNEQFF. This chain uses TRBV19 with TRBJ2-1; no reliable D call. Germline assignment: CDR1 LNHDA and CDR2 SQIVND (reference sequence). This CDR3 region has 13 residues. Trimming removed 3 bases at V and 3 bases at J, with 6 bases between.